What follows are 30 T cell receptor beta chains derived from one specimen sequenced in a study of OX40 agonist ivuxolimab in advanced cancers. Only in-frame clones appear in the TCRdb table, and some are missing; sequencing was by immunoSEQ multiplex PCR. The profile shows about 80,000 clones, roughly 81% of them singletons. Sequences were derived from CD4+ or CD8+ T cells sorted from blood, sampled in a trial of the OX40 agonist ivuxolimab. Receptor source: an adult with an advanced solid tumor such as melanoma, head and neck, liver or kidney cancer.

This CDR3 is CASSLSPGQGKNEQYF. The DNA of the CDR3 is TGTGCCAGCAGTTTGTCCCCGGGACAGGGTAAGAACGAGCAGTACTTC. This rearrangement joins TRBV27 to TRBJ2-7; 9 nucleotides agree with TRBD1. Germline V gene lookup returns CDR1 MNHEY and CDR2 SMNVEV (reference sequence). Unmatched junction bases numbered 11, after V lost 3 bases and J lost 5 bases. This CDR3 contains 16 residues.

This chain connects TRBV9 to TRBJ1-2; D gene uncertain. Trimming took 0 bases from V and 2 from J, leaving 11 bases between them. The CDR3 runs 15 residues. Germline V gene sequence: CDR1 SGDLS, CDR2 YYNGEE. CDR3 amino acids: CASSVGMVENYGYTF. The CDR3 DNA follows: TGTGCCAGCAGCGTAGGGATGGTAGAAAACTATGGCTACACCTTC.

The chain combines TRBV2 with TRBJ2-7; 13 positions match TRBD2. CDR1 SNHLY and CDR2 FYNNEI come from the germline V gene. Trimming took 7 bases from V and 5 from J; bases not matched to a gene: 8. This CDR3 comprises 15 residues. CDR3 in DNA: TGTGCCAGCACCCGAGGACTAGCGGGAGTTAACGAGCAGTACTTC. Encoded protein: CASTRGLAGVNEQYF.

This chain links TRBV9 with TRBJ2-5; 10 nucleotides line up with TRBD2. J was trimmed by 5 bases and V by 3 bases; bases with no gene match: 7. Germline CDR1 is SGDLS and CDR2 is YYNGEE. The length of the CDR3 is 15 residues. The CDR3 loop is CASSDLAGERETQYF. The CDR3 DNA is TGTGCCAGCAGCGATCTAGCGGGAGAGAGGGAGACCCAGTACTTC.

This chain joins TRBV7-9 and TRBJ1-2; 8 positions agree with TRBD1. V was clipped by 6 bases and J by 0 bases; unmatched bases: 12. There are 17 residues in the CDR3. CDR1 is SEHNR and CDR2 is FQNEAQ in the germline V gene (reference sequence). The CDR3 DNA sequence: TGTGCCAGCAGATCCGGGACAGGAAAAAAAACTAACTATGGCTACACCTTC. Translating gives CASRSGTGKKTNYGYTF.

J is TRBJ1-5 and V is TRBV29-1; D possibly corresponds to TRBD1 (5 bases). The CDR3 consists of 16 residues. The ends were cut back, 5 bases at V and 2 bases at J, with 19 bases in the middle. The germline CDR1 and CDR2 sequences are SQVTM and ANQGSEA. CDR3 in amino acids: CSVRMGNKGGNQPQHF. The CDR3, as DNA: TGCAGCGTTCGAATGGGGAATAAAGGGGGCAATCAGCCCCAGCATTTT.

The chain couples TRBV2 to TRBJ1-1, with D possibly TRBD1 on 5 matching bases. Germline CDR1 and CDR2: SNHLY and FYNNEI. The CDR3 runs 13 residues. Trimming removed 7 bases from V and 4 bases from J, with 13 bases in between. CDR3 sequence: CASNLDRRTEAFF. The CDR3, as DNA: TGTGCCAGCAATCTCGACAGACGCACTGAAGCTTTCTTT.

The rearrangement links TRBV18 to TRBJ2-7, with 8 nucleotides matching TRBD2. Germline CDR1 and CDR2: KGHSH and LQKENI. The CDR3 has 15 amino acids. V trimming: 6 bases; J trimming: 3 bases; junction bases outside the gene matches: 10. The CDR3 DNA follows: TGTGCCAGCTCTCACTCTGGACTAGCTGGCTACGAGCAGTACTTC. As protein: CASSHSGLAGYEQYF.

The genes are TRBV2 and TRBJ2-2, with D possibly called TRBD1 or TRBD2 (5 bases each). Germline V gene lookup returns CDR1 SNHLY and CDR2 FYNNEI. This CDR3 spans 15 amino acids. V lost 4 bases and J 5 bases, leaving 14 bases between the germline ends. The CDR3 reads CASSVTGPGTGELFF. CDR3 sequence (DNA): TGTGCCAGCAGTGTTACGGGGCCGGGAACCGGGGAGCTGTTTTTT.

In its sample, this clone was seen a few times. This chain uses TRBV19 with TRBJ2-1; D might be TRBD1 (6 bases). Per germline, CDR1 LNHDA and CDR2 SQIVND (reference sequence). This CDR3 region has 14 residues. Trimming shortened V by 3 bases and J by 9 bases, and 15 bases separated the two germline ends. CDR3 nucleotide sequence: TGTGCCAGTAGTATTCAGGGGATAGGGGGTGAGCAGTTCTTC. It yields the protein CASSIQGIGGEQFF.

The chain is built from TRBV5-6 and TRBJ2-1, with 7 nucleotides matching TRBD2. Trimming removed 2 bases from V and 5 bases from J; junction bases left unmatched: 4. CDR3 length: 14 amino acids. In germline, CDR1 is SGHDT, CDR2 YYEEEE. CDR3 sequence: CASSLSGMHNEQFF. The CDR3 DNA is TGTGCCAGCAGCTTAAGCGGGATGCACAATGAGCAGTTCTTC.

This rearrangement joins TRBV19 to TRBJ1-1; no definite D call. Trimming took off 5 bases at V and 1 base at J, with 8 bases between the two ends. CDR1 is LNHDA, CDR2 SQIVND, per germline (reference sequence). This CDR3 has 13 amino acids. The CDR3 reads CASSPRANTEAFF. CDR3 DNA: TGTGCCAGTAGTCCCCGGGCGAACACTGAAGCTTTCTTT. The full variable domain, its missing parts supplied by reference TRBV19 and TRBJ1-1, is DGGITQSPKYLFRKEGQNVTLSCEQNLNHDAMYWYRQDPGQGLRLIYYSQIVNDFQKGDIAEGYSVSREKKESFPLTVTSAQKNPTAFYLCASSPRANTEAFFGQGTRLTVV.

V and J are TRBV19 and TRBJ2-7, with 9 bases matching TRBD2. This CDR3 has 15 residues. Germline V gene lookup returns CDR1 LNHDA and CDR2 SQIVND (reference sequence). V shed 4 bases and J 0 bases; nucleotides not matched to a gene: 4. Here the CDR3 DNA reads TGTGCCAGTAGTAAGGGTAGCGGGAGCTCCTACGAGCAGTACTTC. Translated, it gives CASSKGSGSSYEQYF.

CDR3 sequence: CASTKRGPSTAQFF. CDR3 in DNA: TGTGCCAGCACTAAGCGGGGGCCTTCTACCGCGCAGTTCTTC. The rearrangement joins TRBV6-5 to TRBJ2-1; TRBD2 agrees at 8 bases. The CDR3 is 14 amino acids. The V gene end was trimmed by 7 bases and the J gene end by 12 bases; junction bases not matched to a gene: 14. Germline loops: CDR1 MNHEY, CDR2 SVGAGI.

The chain is built from TRBV18 and TRBJ1-1, with a weak D call TRBD1 (6 bases). The germline V and J ends were trimmed by 2 bases and 0 bases, with 10 bases remaining between them. The CDR3 spans 15 residues. Germline V gene sequence: CDR1 KGHSH, CDR2 LQKENI. CDR3 sequence: CASSPDRSLNTEAFF. Here the CDR3 DNA reads TGTGCCAGCTCACCAGACAGGAGTTTGAACACTGAAGCTTTCTTT.

This clone was picked up one time. This chain connects TRBV9 to TRBJ2-6; D is uncertain. The V gene lost 3 bases and the J gene lost 2 bases, with 12 bases spanning the gap. The CDR3 runs 16 residues. Germline assignment: CDR1 SGDLS and CDR2 YYNGEE. CDR3 nucleotide sequence: TGTGCCAGCAGCGCGAGCCTCCCTACTGGGGCCAACGTCCTGACTTTC. Its translation is CASSASLPTGANVLTF.

This chain uses TRBV5-4 with TRBJ1-6, with a tentative D call TRBD1 (5 bases). Per germline, CDR1 SGHNT and CDR2 YYREEE (reference sequence). V dropped 0 bases and J dropped 5 bases, with 6 bases sitting between them. This CDR3 region has 14 residues. CDR3 DNA: TGTGCCAGCAGCTTGGGGGGCGATAATTCACCCCTCCACTTT. This translates into CASSLGGDNSPLHF.

The chain links TRBV27 to TRBJ1-1; no clear D gene. Trimming shortened V by 6 bases and J by 11 bases, and 16 bases separated the two germline ends. The germline V gene has CDR1 MNHEY and CDR2 SMNVEV (reference sequence). This CDR3 has 12 amino acids. The DNA for the CDR3 is TGTGCCAGCAGCCACGGTGGAGGAAGGGCTTTCTTT. Amino acids: CASSHGGGRAFF.

This clone is a singleton in its sample. The rearrangement joins TRBV28 to TRBJ2-7; D unresolved. This CDR3 has 14 amino acids. The germline V gene encodes CDR1 MDHEN and CDR2 SYDVKM. With 2 bases removed from V and 3 bases from J, the gap between germline ends came to 11 bases. The CDR3 loop reads CASSLATVSYEQYF. The CDR3 region has the DNA TGTGCCAGCAGTTTAGCAACGGTTAGCTACGAGCAGTACTTC.

The rearrangement links TRBV19 to TRBJ2-7; the D gene could be TRBD1 or TRBD2 (5 bases each). The CDR3 has 14 amino acids. V was shortened by 4 bases and J by 3 bases, with 13 bases between the two germline ends. Germline-derived CDR1 and CDR2 are LNHDA and SQIVND (reference sequence). The chain's CDR3 is CASSRQSGSYEQYF. DNA of the CDR3: TGTGCCAGTAGTAGACAGTCAGGGAGCTACGAGCAGTACTTC.

The chain combines TRBV2 with TRBJ2-1, with D maybe TRBD2 (5 bases). The CDR3 consists of 11 residues. The germline V and J ends were trimmed by 7 bases and 8 bases, with 9 bases remaining between them. Germline CDR1 reads SNHLY; CDR2 reads FYNNEI. The CDR3 is CASTGWDEQFF. The CDR3 nucleotides read TGTGCCAGCACGGGGTGGGATGAGCAGTTCTTC.

The chain has TRBV21-1 and TRBJ2-2; TRBD2 is the table's D call and was not checked against the DNA. TRBV21-1 is tagged as a pseudogene. This CDR3 spans 17 amino acids. The CDR3 loop is CASSKYEGILGTGELFF. The CDR3 DNA is TGTGCCAGCAGCAAATATGAGGGTATCTTGGGGACCGGGGAGCTGTTTTTT.

The rearrangement links TRBV11-2 to TRBJ2-3; TRBD1 matches at 11 bases. CDR1 SGHAT and CDR2 FQNNGV come from the germline V gene. V trimming: 3 bases; J trimming: 4 bases; junction bases outside the gene matches: 6. The CDR3 runs 16 residues. CDR3 in amino acids: CASSFPRTGGPDTQYF. CDR3 sequence (DNA): TGTGCCAGCAGCTTCCCCCGGACAGGGGGCCCAGATACGCAGTATTTT.

V is TRBV7-9 and J is TRBJ2-1; either TRBD1 or TRBD2 may supply D (5 bases each). The V gene's germline CDR1 is SEHNR and CDR2 FQNEAQ (reference sequence). Trimming stripped 3 bases from V and 10 bases from J, with 19 bases between. The CDR3 is 15 residues long. The CDR3 sequence: CASSFGDGLVWEQFF. In DNA form, the CDR3 reads TGTGCCAGCAGCTTCGGGGACGGACTCGTATGGGAGCAGTTCTTC.

V is TRBV5-1 and J is TRBJ2-1; D is undetermined. The V gene's germline CDR1 is SGHRS and CDR2 YFSETQ. The V and J ends lost 1 base and 8 bases respectively, with 7 bases between them. This CDR3 is 12 amino acids long. CDR3 loop: CASSLYRDEQFF. The CDR3 DNA reads TGCGCCAGCAGCTTGTACCGCGATGAGCAGTTCTTC.

The J gene is TRBJ1-5, the V gene TRBV7-2; D not certain. V was shortened by 1 base and J by 6 bases, with 7 bases between the two germline ends. The CDR3 runs 13 residues. Per germline, CDR1 SGHTA and CDR2 FQGNSA. DNA of the CDR3: TGTGCCAGCAGCTTAGTTGTAGGTCAGCCCCAGCATTTT. It is translated as CASSLVVGQPQHF.

The chain joins TRBV4-2 to TRBJ2-5; 10 nucleotides match TRBD1. The J segment lost 4 bases and the V segment lost 1 base, leaving 3 bases of the junction unmatched. CDR3 size: 15 residues. Germline lookup yields CDR1 LGHNA and CDR2 YNFKEQ. The CDR3: CASSQVGQGRETQYF. DNA for the CDR3: TGTGCCAGCAGCCAAGTGGGACAGGGGAGAGAGACCCAGTACTTC.

V gene TRBV11-1 combines with J gene TRBJ2-7; 12 bases are a match to TRBD2. There are 14 residues in the CDR3. Per the germline V gene, CDR1 is SGHAT and CDR2 is FQDESV (reference sequence). V lost 7 bases to trimming and J lost 5 bases; unmatched junction nucleotides: 6. The CDR3 is CASNRLAGAHEQYF. In DNA, the CDR3 is TGTGCCAGCAACCGACTAGCGGGGGCCCACGAGCAGTACTTC. Drawing the rest from reference TRBV11-1 and TRBJ2-7, the complete variable domain is EAEVAQSPRYKITEKSQAVAFWCDPISGHATLYWYRQILGQGPELLVQFQDESVVDDSQLPKDRFSAERLKGVDSTLKIQPAELGDSAMYLCASNRLAGAHEQYFGPGTRLTVT.

This sequence joins TRBV7-2 and TRBJ2-5; a possible D gene is TRBD2 (6 bases). Trimming stripped 11 bases from V and 4 bases from J, with 20 bases between. Germline values: CDR1 SGHTA, CDR2 FQGNSA. This CDR3 comprises 14 residues. In nucleotides, the CDR3 is TGTGCCCTCGGAGGGCGGGACCCGGGAGAGACCCAGTACTTC. Protein product: CALGGRDPGETQYF.

The rearrangement uses TRBV14 and TRBJ1-1; no clear D. Germline V gene lookup returns CDR1 SGHDN and CDR2 FVKESK. The V and J ends lost 4 bases and 1 base respectively, with 10 bases between them. The CDR3 is 14 residues long. The CDR3 reads CASSPLEGNTEAFF. Here the CDR3 DNA reads TGTGCCAGCAGCCCACTTGAGGGGAACACTGAAGCTTTCTTT.